This is a list of T cell receptor beta chains from one sample in a study of blood T cell repertoires in COVID-19. The assay was immunoSEQ multiplex PCR, and TCRdb's table has in-frame clones only and misses some. The sample lists around 160,000 clones; less than 90% were seen once. Sequences were obtained from PBMCs or T cells enriched from blood (not recorded which). These receptors were obtained from a woman in her forties or fifties who had been exposed to COVID-19. Both conserved end residues are part of each CDR3. Fields, in order: CDR3 DNA, CDR3 protein, J gene, D gene, V gene, clone size. The D gene is left open where the match is weak. Clone size, where shown, is once, few, many, or a class for clones that have expanded.

TGTGCCAGCAGCGAATCCGGAGGGTCCGTTCCACAAGAGACCCAGTACTTC	CASSESGGSVPQETQYF	TRBJ2-5	NA	TRBV2	NA
TGTGCCAGCTTTCAGGGGAATGAGCAGTTCTTC	CASFQGNEQFF	TRBJ2-1	NA	TRBV12-3/TRBV12-4	NA
TGTGCCAGCAGTGGACAGGGGGTCCTGACTGAAAAACTGTTTTTT	CASSGQGVLTEKLFF	TRBJ1-4	TRBD1	TRBV25-1	NA
TGTGCCAGCAGCTTAGACGGGAACACAGATACGCAGTATTTT	CASSLDGNTDTQYF	TRBJ2-3	NA	TRBV7-2	NA
TGTGCCAGCAGCTTAGACCTTCAGGGGGCGAATGATTCACCCCTCCACTTT	CASSLDLQGANDSPLHF	TRBJ1-6	TRBD1	TRBV7-9	NA
TGTGCCAGTATTGACAGGGGGAACACTGAAGCTTTCTTT	CASIDRGNTEAFF	TRBJ1-1	TRBD1	TRBV19	NA
TGTGCCAGCAGCTTTTCCGGGACAGATACGCAGTATTTT	CASSFSGTDTQYF	TRBJ2-3	NA	TRBV5-4	once
TGTGCCAGCAGTTTTGGGCGTGGCAGTGAGCAGTTCTTC	CASSFGRGSEQFF	TRBJ2-1	NA	TRBV12-3/TRBV12-4	once
TGTGCCAGCAGCCAAGAATGGCTAGATATAGGGACAGGGGGGGACACCGGGGAGCTGTTTTTT	CASSQEWLDIGTGGDTGELFF	TRBJ2-2	TRBD1	TRBV14	NA
TGTGCCAGCAGCTTAGGATCGGCAGCGGGTTTAAGAGGGCAGTTCTTC	CASSLGSAAGLRGQFF	TRBJ2-1	NA	TRBV7-9	NA